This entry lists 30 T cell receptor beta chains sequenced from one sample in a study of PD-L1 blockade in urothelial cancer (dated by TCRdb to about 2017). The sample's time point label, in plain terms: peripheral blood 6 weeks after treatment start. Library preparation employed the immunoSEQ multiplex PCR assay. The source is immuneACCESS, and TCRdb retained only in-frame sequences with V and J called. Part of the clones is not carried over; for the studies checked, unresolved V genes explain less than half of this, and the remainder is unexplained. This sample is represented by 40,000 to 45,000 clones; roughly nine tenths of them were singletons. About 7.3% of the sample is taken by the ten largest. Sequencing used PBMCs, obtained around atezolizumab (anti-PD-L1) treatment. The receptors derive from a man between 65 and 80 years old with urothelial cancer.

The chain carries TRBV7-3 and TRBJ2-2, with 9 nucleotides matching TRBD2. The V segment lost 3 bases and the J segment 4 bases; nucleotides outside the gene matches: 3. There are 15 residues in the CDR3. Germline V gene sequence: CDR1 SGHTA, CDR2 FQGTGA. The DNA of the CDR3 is TGTGCCAGCAGCTTTAGCGGGAGCGGCACCGGGGAGCTGTTTTTT. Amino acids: CASSFSGSGTGELFF.

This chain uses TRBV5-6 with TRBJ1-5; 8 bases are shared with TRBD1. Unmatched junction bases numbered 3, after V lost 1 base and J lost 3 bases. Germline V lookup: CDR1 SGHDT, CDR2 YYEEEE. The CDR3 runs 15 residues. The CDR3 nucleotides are TGTGCCAGCAGCTTGAACAGGGGGACCAATCAGCCCCAGCATTTT. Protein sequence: CASSLNRGTNQPQHF.

CDR3 sequence: CASSIVGEARSQPQHF. The DNA for the CDR3 is TGTGCCAGTAGTATAGTGGGGGAGGCCCGCTCTCAGCCCCAGCATTTT. V is TRBV19 and J is TRBJ1-5, with a possible D match to TRBD1 (5 bases). The germline V gene has CDR1 LNHDA and CDR2 SQIVND (reference sequence). Trimming removed 1 base at V and 6 bases at J, with 16 bases between. This CDR3 comprises 16 residues.

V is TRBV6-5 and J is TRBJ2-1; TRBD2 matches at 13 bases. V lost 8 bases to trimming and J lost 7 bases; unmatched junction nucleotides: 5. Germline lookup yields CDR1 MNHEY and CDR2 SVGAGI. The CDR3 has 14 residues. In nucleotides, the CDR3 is TGTGCCAGCGGGACTAGCGGGATCCCGAATGAGCAGTTCTTC. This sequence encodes CASGTSGIPNEQFF.

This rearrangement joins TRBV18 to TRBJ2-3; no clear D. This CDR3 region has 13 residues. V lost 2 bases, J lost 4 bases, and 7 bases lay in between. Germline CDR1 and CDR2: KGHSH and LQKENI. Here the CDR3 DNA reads TGTGCCAGCTCACCAGAGGTTGCAGATACGCAGTATTTT. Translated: CASSPEVADTQYF.

CDR3 sequence reads: CASSPLTSGIGMYEQYF. The CDR3 DNA reads TGTGCCAGCTCACCATTAACTAGCGGGATAGGCATGTACGAGCAGTACTTC. V is TRBV18 and J is TRBJ2-7, with TRBD2 matching over 10 bases. Trimming at V came to 2 bases and at J to 4 bases, leaving 11 bases not matched to a gene. The CDR3 runs 17 residues. Germline CDR1 and CDR2: KGHSH and LQKENI.

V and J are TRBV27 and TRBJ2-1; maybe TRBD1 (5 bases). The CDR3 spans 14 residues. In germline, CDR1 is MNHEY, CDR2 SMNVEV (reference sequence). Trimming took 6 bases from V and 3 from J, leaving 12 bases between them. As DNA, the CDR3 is TGTGCCAGCAGGGCAGACAGCCTCTACAATGAGCAGTTCTTC. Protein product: CASRADSLYNEQFF.

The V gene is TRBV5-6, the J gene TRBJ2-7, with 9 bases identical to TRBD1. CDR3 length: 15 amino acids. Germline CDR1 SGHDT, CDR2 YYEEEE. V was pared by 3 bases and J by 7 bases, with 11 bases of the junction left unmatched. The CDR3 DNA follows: TGTGCCAGCAGCTCCCGCTGGACAGGGGCGGGTGAGCAGTACTTC. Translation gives CASSSRWTGAGEQYF.

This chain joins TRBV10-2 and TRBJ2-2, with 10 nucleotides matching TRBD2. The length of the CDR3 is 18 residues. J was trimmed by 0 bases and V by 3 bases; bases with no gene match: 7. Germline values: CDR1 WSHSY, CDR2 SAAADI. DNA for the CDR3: TGCGCCAGCAGTGAAGTCTGGACTAGCGGAGCGAACACCGGGGAGCTGTTTTTT. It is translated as CASSEVWTSGANTGELFF.

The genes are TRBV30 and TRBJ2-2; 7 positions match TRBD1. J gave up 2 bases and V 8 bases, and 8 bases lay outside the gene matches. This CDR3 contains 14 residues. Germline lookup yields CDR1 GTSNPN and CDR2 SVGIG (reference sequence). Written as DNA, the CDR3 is TGTGCCCAAACCGGGACAGAAAACACCGGGGAGCTGTTTTTT. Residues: CAQTGTENTGELFF.

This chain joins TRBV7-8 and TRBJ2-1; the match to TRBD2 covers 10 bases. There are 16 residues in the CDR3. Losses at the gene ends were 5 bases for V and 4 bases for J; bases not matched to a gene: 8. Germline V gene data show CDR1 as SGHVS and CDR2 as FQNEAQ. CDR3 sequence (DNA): TGTGCCAGCAGCCAGACCTTAGCGGGAGGTTACAATGAGCAGTTCTTC. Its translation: CASSQTLAGGYNEQFF.

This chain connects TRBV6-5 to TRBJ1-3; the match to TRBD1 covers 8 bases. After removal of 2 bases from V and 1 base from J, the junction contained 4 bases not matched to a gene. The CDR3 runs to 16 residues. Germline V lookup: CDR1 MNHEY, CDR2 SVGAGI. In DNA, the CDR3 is TGTGCCAGCAGTTACCGAAGACAGGGGTCTGGAAACACCATATATTTT. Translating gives CASSYRRQGSGNTIYF.

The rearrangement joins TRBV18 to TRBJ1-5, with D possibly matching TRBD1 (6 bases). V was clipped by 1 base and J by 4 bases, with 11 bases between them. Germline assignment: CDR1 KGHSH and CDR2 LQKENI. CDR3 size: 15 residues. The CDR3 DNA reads TGTGCCAGCTCACCACGTGGAGGACAGAATCAGCCCCAGCATTTT. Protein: CASSPRGGQNQPQHF.

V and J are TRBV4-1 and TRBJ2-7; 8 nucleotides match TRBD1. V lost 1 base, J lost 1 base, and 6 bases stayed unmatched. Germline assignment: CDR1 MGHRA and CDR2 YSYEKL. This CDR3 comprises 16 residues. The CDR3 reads CASSQADRDRSYEQYF. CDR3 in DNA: TGCGCCAGCAGCCAAGCCGATCGGGACAGGTCCTACGAGCAGTACTTC.

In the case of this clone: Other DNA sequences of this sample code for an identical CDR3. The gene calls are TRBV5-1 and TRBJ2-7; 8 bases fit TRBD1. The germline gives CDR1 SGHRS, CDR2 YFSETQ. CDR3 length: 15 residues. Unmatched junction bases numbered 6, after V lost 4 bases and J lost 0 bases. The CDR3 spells CASSPRTGSSYEQYF. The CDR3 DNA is TGCGCCAGCAGCCCCCGGACAGGGTCCTCCTACGAGCAGTACTTC.

The DNA of the CDR3 is TGTGCCAGCAGCTTCGAAACAGGGGGCCCCTACGAGCAGTACTTC. Translated, it gives CASSFETGGPYEQYF. This sequence joins TRBV7-9 and TRBJ2-7, with TRBD1 identical over 9 bases. V gave up 3 bases and J gave up 2 bases; unmatched junction bases: 5. The CDR3 has 15 residues. CDR1 and CDR2 (germline): SEHNR, FQNEAQ (reference sequence).

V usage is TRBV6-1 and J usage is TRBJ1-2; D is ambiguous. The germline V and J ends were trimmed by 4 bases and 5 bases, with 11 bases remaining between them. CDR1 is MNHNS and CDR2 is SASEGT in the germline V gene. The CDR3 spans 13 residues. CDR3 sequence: CASSVEGNYGYTF. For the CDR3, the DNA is TGTGCCAGCAGTGTTGAGGGAAATTATGGCTACACCTTC.

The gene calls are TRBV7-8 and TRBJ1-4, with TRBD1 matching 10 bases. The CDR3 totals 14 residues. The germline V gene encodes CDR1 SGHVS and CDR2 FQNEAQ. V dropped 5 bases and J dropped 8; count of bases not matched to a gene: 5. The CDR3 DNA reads TGTGCCAGCAGCCCCACGGACAGGGGGGAAAAACTGTTTTTT. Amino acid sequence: CASSPTDRGEKLFF.

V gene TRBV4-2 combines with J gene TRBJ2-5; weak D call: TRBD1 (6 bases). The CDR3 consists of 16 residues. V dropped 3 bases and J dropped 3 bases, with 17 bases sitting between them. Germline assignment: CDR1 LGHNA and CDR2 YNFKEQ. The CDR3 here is CASSHLPGAAEETQYF. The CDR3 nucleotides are TGTGCCAGCAGCCATTTACCAGGGGCGGCAGAAGAGACCCAGTACTTC.

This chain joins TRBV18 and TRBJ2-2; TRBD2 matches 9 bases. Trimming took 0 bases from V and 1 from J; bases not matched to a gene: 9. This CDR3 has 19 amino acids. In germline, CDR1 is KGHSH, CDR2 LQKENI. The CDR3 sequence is CASSPPPSGTGGNTGELFF. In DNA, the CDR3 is TGTGCCAGCTCACCACCGCCTAGCGGGACCGGGGGGAACACCGGGGAGCTGTTTTTT. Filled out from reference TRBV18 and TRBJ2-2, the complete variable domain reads NAGVMQNPRHLVRRRGQEARLRCSPMKGHSHVYWYRQLPEEGLKFMVYLQKENIIDESGMPKERFSAEFPKEGPSILRIQQVVRGDSAAYFCASSPPPSGTGGNTGELFFGEGSRLTVL.

CDR3 region: CASRGQTNTGELFF. In nucleotides, the CDR3 is TGTGCCAGCAGGGGCCAGACAAACACCGGGGAGCTGTTTTTT. This rearrangement joins TRBV2 to TRBJ2-2; D is ambiguous. V shed 6 bases and J shed 2 bases, with 10 bases lying between them. Germline CDR1 SNHLY, CDR2 FYNNEI. The CDR3 totals 14 residues.

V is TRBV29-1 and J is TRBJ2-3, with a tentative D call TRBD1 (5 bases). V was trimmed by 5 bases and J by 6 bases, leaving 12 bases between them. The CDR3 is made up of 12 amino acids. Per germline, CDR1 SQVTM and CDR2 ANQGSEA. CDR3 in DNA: TGCAGCGTTAGGGGTTTGGCGGATACGCAGTATTTT. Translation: CSVRGLADTQYF.

DNA for the CDR3: TGTGCCATCAGTGAGATCGCTGTGACAGGGGCTGGAAACACCATATATTTT. It specifies CAISEIAVTGAGNTIYF. This sequence joins TRBV10-3 and TRBJ1-3; TRBD1 aligns across 8 bases. V gave up 2 bases and J gave up 2 bases; unmatched junction bases: 8. Germline V gene sequence: CDR1 ENHRY, CDR2 SYGVKD. This CDR3 region has 17 residues.

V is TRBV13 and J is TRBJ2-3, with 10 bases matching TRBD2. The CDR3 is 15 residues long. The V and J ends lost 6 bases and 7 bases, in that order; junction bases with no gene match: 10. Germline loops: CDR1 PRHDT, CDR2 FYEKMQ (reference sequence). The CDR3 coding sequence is TGTGCCAGCAGAGCGATAGCGGGGGGCATGAATACGCAGTATTTT. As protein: CASRAIAGGMNTQYF.

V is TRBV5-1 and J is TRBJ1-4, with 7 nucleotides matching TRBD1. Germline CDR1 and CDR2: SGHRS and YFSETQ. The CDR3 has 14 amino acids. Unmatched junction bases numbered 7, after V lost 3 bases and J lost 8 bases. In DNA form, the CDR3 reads TGCGCCAGCAGCTATACAGGGGTAGGGGAAAAACTGTTTTTT. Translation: CASSYTGVGEKLFF.

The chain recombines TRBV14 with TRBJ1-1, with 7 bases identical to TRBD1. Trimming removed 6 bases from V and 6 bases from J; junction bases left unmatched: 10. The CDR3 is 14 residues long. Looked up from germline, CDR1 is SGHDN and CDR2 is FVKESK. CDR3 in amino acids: CASSRFQGGSEAFF. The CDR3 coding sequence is TGTGCCAGCAGTCGATTCCAGGGGGGCTCTGAAGCTTTCTTT.

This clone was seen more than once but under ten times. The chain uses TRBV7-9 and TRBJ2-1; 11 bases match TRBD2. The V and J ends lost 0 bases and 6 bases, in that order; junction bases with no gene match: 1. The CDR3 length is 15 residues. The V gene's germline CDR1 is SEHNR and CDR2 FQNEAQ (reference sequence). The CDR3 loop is CASSLATSGTNEQFF. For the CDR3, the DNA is TGTGCCAGCAGCTTAGCGACTAGCGGGACCAATGAGCAGTTCTTC.

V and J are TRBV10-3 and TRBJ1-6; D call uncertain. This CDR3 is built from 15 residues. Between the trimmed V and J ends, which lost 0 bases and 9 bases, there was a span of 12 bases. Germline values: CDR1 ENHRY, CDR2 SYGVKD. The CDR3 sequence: CAISESVSSGSPLHF. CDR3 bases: TGTGCCATCAGTGAGTCAGTTTCTAGCGGTTCACCCCTCCACTTT.

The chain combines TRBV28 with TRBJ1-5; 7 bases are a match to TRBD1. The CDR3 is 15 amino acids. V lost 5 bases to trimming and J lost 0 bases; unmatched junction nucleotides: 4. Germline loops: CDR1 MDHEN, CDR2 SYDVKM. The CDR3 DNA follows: TGTGCCAGCAGTCGTACAGGGGCTAGCAATCAGCCCCAGCATTTT. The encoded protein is CASSRTGASNQPQHF.

DNA of the CDR3: TGTGCCAGCAGCCTGACCCAGGGCGCGGAAGCTTTCTTT. This sequence encodes CASSLTQGAEAFF. The V gene is TRBV11-2, the J gene TRBJ1-1; tentatively, D is TRBD1 (5 bases). The CDR3 spans 13 residues. The germline V gene encodes CDR1 SGHAT and CDR2 FQNNGV. V gave up 5 bases and J gave up 8 bases, with 15 bases separating them.